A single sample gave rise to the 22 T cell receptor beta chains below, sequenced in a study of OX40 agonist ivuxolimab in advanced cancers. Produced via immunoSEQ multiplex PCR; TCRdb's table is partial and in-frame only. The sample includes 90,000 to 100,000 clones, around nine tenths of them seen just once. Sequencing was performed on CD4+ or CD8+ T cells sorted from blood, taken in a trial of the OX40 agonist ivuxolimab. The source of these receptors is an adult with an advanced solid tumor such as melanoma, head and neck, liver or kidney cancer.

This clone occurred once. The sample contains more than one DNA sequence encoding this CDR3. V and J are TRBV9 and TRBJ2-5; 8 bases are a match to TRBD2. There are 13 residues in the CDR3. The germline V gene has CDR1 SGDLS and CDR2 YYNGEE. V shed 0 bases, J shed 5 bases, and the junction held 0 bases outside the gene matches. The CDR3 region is CASSVAGGETQYF. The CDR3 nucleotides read TGTGCCAGCAGCGTAGCGGGGGGGGAGACCCAGTACTTC.

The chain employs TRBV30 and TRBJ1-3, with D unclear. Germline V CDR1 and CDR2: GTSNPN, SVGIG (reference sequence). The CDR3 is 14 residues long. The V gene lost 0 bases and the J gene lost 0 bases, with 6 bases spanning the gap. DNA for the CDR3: TGTGCCTGGAGTGTAACGAGCTCTGGAAACACCATATATTTT. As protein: CAWSVTSSGNTIYF.

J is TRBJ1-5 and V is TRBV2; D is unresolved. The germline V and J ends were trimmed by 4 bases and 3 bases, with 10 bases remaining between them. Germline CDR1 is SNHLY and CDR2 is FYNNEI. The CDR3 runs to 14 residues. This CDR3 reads CASSAERPNQPQHF. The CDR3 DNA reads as TGTGCCAGCAGTGCGGAGCGGCCCAATCAGCCCCAGCATTTT.

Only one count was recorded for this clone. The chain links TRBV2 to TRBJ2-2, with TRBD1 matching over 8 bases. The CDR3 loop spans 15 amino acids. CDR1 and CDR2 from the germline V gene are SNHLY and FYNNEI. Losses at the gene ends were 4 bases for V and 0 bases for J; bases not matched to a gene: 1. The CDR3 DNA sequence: TGTGCCAGCAGTGGGACAGGGCCGAACACCGGGGAGCTGTTTTTT. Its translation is CASSGTGPNTGELFF. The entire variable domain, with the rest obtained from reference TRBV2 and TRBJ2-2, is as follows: EPEVTQTPSHQVTQMGQEVILRCVPISNHLYFYWYRQILGQKVEFLVSFYNNEISEKSEIFDDQFSVERPDGSNFTLKIRSTKLEDSAMYFCASSGTGPNTGELFFGEGSRLTVL.

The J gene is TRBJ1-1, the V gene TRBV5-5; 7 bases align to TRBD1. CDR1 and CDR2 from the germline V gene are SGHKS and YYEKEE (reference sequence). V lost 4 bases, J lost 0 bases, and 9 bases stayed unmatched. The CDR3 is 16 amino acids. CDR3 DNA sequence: TGTGCCAGCAGCACCCACTCGGGACAGATGAACACTGAAGCTTTCTTT. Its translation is CASSTHSGQMNTEAFF. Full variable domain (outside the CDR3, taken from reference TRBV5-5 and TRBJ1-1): DAGVTQSPTHLIKTRGQQVTLRCSPISGHKSVSWYQQVLGQGPQFIFQYYEKEERGRGNFPDRFSARQFPNYSSELNVNALLLGDSALYLCASSTHSGQMNTEAFFGQGTRLTVV.

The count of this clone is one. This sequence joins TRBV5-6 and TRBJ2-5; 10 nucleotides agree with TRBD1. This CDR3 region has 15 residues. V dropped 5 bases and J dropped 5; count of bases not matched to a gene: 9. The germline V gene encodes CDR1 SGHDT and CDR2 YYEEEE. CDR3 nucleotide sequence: TGTGCCAGCAGAAACCGGGACAGGGGAGCGGAGACCCAGTACTTC. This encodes CASRNRDRGAETQYF.

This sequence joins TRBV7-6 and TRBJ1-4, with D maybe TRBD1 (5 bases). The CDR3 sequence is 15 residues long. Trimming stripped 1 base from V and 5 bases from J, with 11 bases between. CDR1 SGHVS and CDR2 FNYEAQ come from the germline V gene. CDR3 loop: CASSLVAGPNEKLFF. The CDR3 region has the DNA TGTGCCAGCAGCTTAGTGGCAGGGCCAAATGAAAAACTGTTTTTT.

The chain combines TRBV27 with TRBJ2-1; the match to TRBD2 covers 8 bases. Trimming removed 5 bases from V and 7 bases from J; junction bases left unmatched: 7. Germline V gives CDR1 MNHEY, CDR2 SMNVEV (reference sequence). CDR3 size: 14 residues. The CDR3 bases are TGTGCCAGCAGTGGAGGGACTAGGAGAAATGAGCAGTTCTTC. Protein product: CASSGGTRRNEQFF.

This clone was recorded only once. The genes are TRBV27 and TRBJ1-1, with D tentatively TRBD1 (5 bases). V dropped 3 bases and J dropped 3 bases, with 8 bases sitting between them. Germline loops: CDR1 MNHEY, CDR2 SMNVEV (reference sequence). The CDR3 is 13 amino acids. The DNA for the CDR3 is TGTGCCAGCAGTTTTTGGGGGGACACTGAAGCTTTCTTT. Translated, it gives CASSFWGDTEAFF.

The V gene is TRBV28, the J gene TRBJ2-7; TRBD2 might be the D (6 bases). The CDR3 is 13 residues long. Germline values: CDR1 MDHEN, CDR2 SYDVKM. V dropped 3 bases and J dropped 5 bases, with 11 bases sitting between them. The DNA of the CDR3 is TGTGCCAGCAGTTTCGGGAGCCTAGACGAGCAGTACTTC. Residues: CASSFGSLDEQYF.

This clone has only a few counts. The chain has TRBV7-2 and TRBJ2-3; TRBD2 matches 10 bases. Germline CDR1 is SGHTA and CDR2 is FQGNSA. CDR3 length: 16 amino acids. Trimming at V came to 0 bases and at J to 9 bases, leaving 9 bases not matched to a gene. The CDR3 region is CASSLAQLAGVDTQYF. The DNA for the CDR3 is TGTGCCAGCAGCTTAGCCCAGCTAGCGGGAGTTGACACGCAGTATTTT.

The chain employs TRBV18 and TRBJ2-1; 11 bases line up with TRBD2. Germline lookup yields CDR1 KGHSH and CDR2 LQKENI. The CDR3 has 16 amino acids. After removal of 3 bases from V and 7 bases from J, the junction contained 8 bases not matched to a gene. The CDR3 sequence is CASSPAAGLAANEQFF. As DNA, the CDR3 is TGTGCCAGCTCACCGGCAGCGGGACTAGCGGCTAATGAGCAGTTCTTC.

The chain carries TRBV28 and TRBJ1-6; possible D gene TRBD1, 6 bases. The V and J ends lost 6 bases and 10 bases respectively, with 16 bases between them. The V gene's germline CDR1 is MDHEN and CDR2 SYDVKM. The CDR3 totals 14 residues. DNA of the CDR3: TGTGCCAGCAGCTGGGGGGCCGGGGGATCACCCCTCCACTTT. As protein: CASSWGAGGSPLHF.

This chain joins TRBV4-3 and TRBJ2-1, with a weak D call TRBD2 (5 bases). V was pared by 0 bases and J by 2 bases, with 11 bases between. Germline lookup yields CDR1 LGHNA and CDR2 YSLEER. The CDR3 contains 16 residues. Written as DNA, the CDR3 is TGCGCCAGCAGCCAAGAAGCAGCGAGGGCCTACAATGAGCAGTTCTTC. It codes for CASSQEAARAYNEQFF.

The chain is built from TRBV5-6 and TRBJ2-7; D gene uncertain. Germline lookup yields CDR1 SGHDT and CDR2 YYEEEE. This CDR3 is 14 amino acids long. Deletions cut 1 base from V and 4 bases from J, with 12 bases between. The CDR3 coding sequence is TGTGCCAGCAGCTTGCAACACAGTACATACGAGCAGTACGTC. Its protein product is CASSLQHSTYEQYV.

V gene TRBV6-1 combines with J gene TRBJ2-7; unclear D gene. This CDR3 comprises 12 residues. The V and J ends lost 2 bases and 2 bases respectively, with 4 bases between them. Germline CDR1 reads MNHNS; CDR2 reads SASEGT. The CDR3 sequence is CASSERAYEQYF. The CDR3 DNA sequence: TGTGCCAGCAGTGAAAGAGCCTACGAGCAGTACTTC.

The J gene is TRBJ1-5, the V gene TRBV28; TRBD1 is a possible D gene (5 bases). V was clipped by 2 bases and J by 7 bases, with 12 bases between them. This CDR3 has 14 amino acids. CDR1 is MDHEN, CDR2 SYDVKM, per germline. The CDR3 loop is CASSLPQGGQPQHF. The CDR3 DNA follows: TGTGCCAGCAGTTTACCCCAGGGTGGACAGCCCCAGCATTTT.

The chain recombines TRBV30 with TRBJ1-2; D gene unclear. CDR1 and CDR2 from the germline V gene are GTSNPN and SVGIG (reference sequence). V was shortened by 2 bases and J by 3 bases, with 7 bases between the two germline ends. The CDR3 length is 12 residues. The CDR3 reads CAWSSGHYGYTF. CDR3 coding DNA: TGTGCCTGGAGTAGTGGTCACTATGGCTACACCTTC.

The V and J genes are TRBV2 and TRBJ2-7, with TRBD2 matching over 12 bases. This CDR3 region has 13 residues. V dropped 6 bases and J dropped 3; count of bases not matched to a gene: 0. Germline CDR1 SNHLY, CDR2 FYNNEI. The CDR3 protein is CASRTSGSYEQYV. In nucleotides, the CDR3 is TGTGCCAGCAGGACTAGCGGGAGCTACGAGCAGTACGTC.

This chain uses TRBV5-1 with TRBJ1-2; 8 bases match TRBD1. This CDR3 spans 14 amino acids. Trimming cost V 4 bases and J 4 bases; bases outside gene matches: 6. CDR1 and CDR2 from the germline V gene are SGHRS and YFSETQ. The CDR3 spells CASSTGQGGYGYTF. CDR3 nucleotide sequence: TGCGCCAGCAGCACCGGACAGGGTGGCTATGGCTACACCTTC.

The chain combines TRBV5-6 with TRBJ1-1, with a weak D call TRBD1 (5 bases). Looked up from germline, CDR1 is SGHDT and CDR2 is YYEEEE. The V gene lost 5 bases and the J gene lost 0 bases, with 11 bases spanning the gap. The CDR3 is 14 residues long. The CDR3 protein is CASRRDGVNTEAFF. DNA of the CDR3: TGTGCCAGCAGGAGGGACGGAGTGAACACTGAAGCTTTCTTT.

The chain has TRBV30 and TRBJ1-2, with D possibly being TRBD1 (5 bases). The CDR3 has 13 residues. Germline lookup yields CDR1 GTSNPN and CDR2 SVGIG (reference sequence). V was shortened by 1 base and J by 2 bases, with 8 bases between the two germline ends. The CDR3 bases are TGTGCCTGGAGTGCGGACATAAACTATGGCTACACCTTC. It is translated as CAWSADINYGYTF.